The 20 T cell receptor beta chains listed next were all sequenced from one sample in a study of chemoradiotherapy in HPV16-positive cancers. Libraries were prepared by immunoSEQ multiplex PCR; TCRdb keeps only in-frame clonotypes and omits some of them. The sample contains under 6,500 clones, about 80% of which appear only once. The sample in question was tumor tissue, obtained from a patient who underwent chemoradiotherapy. Every receptor here comes from a human donor with HPV-associated anogenital cancer.

The J gene is TRBJ2-5, the V gene TRBV10-1, with D perhaps matching TRBD1 (5 bases). The ends were cut back, 2 bases at V and 4 bases at J, with 11 bases in the middle. The CDR3 spans 14 residues. Germline-derived CDR1 and CDR2 are WNHNN and SYGVQD (reference sequence). CDR3 residues: CASSENRIGETQYF. CDR3 in DNA: TGCGCCAGCAGTGAGAACAGGATAGGAGAGACCCAGTACTTC.

V and J are TRBV10-3 and TRBJ2-7; 8 positions agree with TRBD1. The germline V gene encodes CDR1 ENHRY and CDR2 SYGVKD. The CDR3 contains 15 residues. The J segment lost 3 bases and the V segment lost 0 bases, leaving 4 bases of the junction unmatched. CDR3 residues: CAISESQGAVYEQYF. The CDR3 nucleotides read TGTGCCATCAGTGAGTCTCAGGGGGCTGTCTACGAGCAGTACTTC.

This clone appeared once. The rearrangement links TRBV11-2 to TRBJ2-2; TRBD1 agrees at 9 bases. CDR1 is SGHAT and CDR2 is FQNNGV in the germline V gene. The V segment lost 3 bases and the J segment 7 bases; nucleotides outside the gene matches: 9. The CDR3 is 16 residues long. This CDR3 reads CASSLIDRGWSGELFF. The CDR3 coding sequence is TGTGCCAGCAGCTTGATTGACAGGGGGTGGAGCGGGGAGCTGTTTTTT.

This clone appeared once. The chain links TRBV20-1 to TRBJ1-1, with no clear D. Germline CDR1 is DFQATT and CDR2 is SNEGSKA (reference sequence). This CDR3 has 11 amino acids. Trimming took 1 base from V and 5 from J, leaving 5 bases between them. The CDR3 nucleotides are TGCAGTGCTAGAGGGTCAACTGAAGCTTTCTTT. Amino acid sequence: CSARGSTEAFF.

The chain uses TRBV9 and TRBJ2-7; 7 bases map to TRBD1. The ends lost 4 bases at V and 6 bases at J; junction bases unmatched: 4. The V gene's germline CDR1 is SGDLS and CDR2 YYNGEE. The CDR3 has 12 amino acids. The DNA for the CDR3 is TGTGCCAGCAGCCCAACAGGGGTCGAGCAGTACTTC. Its protein is CASSPTGVEQYF.

The chain is built from TRBV30 and TRBJ1-4, with TRBD1 identical over 7 bases. CDR3 length: 16 amino acids. Germline loops: CDR1 GTSNPN, CDR2 SVGIG (reference sequence). Trimming at V came to 2 bases and at J to 8 bases, leaving 14 bases not matched to a gene. The chain's CDR3 is CAWSPPQGVFLEKLFF. In nucleotides, the CDR3 is TGTGCCTGGAGTCCCCCTCAGGGGGTGTTCCTCGAAAAACTGTTTTTT.

The chain joins TRBV9 to TRBJ1-2; a weak D match, TRBD1 (5 bases). The germline gives CDR1 SGDLS, CDR2 YYNGEE. The ends were cut back, 4 bases at V and 3 bases at J, with 13 bases in the middle. The CDR3 totals 14 residues. This CDR3 reads CASSLAGGDYGYTF. The CDR3, as DNA: TGTGCCAGCAGCCTCGCCGGGGGGGACTATGGCTACACCTTC.

The CDR3, as DNA: TGTGCTTCCCGGATGGGACTCCGAGTTGAGCAGTTCTTC. Encoded protein: CASRMGLRVEQFF. The chain carries TRBV18 and TRBJ2-1; perhaps TRBD2 as D (6 bases). Germline V gene sequence: CDR1 KGHSH, CDR2 LQKENI. The CDR3 is 13 residues long. Combining the CDR3 with reference TRBV18 and TRBJ2-1 gives the whole variable domain NAGVMQNPRHLVRRRGQEARLRCSPMKGHSHVYWYRQLPEEGLKFMVYLQKENIIDESGMPKERFSAEFPKEGPSILRIQQVVRGDSAAYFCASRMGLRVEQFFGPGTRLTVL.

This clone has just a few counts. This sequence joins TRBV6-6 and TRBJ2-3; 8 nucleotides align to TRBD1. This CDR3 contains 15 residues. V gave up 2 bases and J gave up 2 bases; unmatched junction bases: 3. Germline V gives CDR1 MNHNY, CDR2 SVGAGI (reference sequence). The CDR3 nucleotides read TGTGCCAGCAGTTACGACAGGGGCTTCACAGATACGCAGTATTTT. Its translation: CASSYDRGFTDTQYF.

The chain carries TRBV6-1 and TRBJ1-1; 7 nucleotides match TRBD1. V shed 7 bases and J 0 bases; nucleotides not matched to a gene: 5. There are 14 residues in the CDR3. The germline V gene encodes CDR1 MNHNS and CDR2 SASEGT. CDR3 DNA sequence: TGTGCCAGCACACGGGACAGCTTGAACACTGAAGCTTTCTTT. As protein: CASTRDSLNTEAFF.

The chain joins TRBV18 to TRBJ2-7, with 8 bases that match TRBD2. CDR1 is KGHSH and CDR2 is LQKENI in the germline V gene. The CDR3 spans 15 residues. V was pared by 2 bases and J by 3 bases, with 6 bases of the junction left unmatched. The chain's CDR3 is CASSPNGRGIYEQYF. CDR3 coding DNA: TGTGCCAGCTCACCAAACGGGAGGGGGATCTACGAGCAGTACTTC.

In its sample, this clone was seen once. The V call is TRBV2, the J call TRBJ2-2, with 8 positions matching TRBD1. Trimming removed 8 bases from V and 7 bases from J; junction bases left unmatched: 6. The CDR3 is made up of 13 amino acids. Germline V CDR1 and CDR2: SNHLY, FYNNEI. The CDR3 bases are TGTGCCAGCGTCGGACAGGGCGACGGGGAGCTGTTTTTT. Protein sequence: CASVGQGDGELFF.

The rearrangement links TRBV10-3 to TRBJ2-5; the D call may be TRBD1 or TRBD2 (5 bases each). The V gene's germline CDR1 is ENHRY and CDR2 SYGVKD. The ends were cut back, 0 bases at V and 3 bases at J, with 8 bases in the middle. CDR3 length: 14 amino acids. DNA of the CDR3: TGTGCCATCAGTGAGTCAAGGGGAGAAGAGACCCAGTACTTC. It codes for CAISESRGEETQYF.

J is TRBJ2-7 and V is TRBV6-6; 11 bases fit TRBD2. Germline CDR1 reads MNHNY; CDR2 reads SVGAGI (reference sequence). CDR3 length equals 14 residues. V shed 4 bases, J shed 4 bases, and the junction held 3 bases outside the gene matches. The CDR3 DNA follows: TGTGCCAGCAGTTTAACTAGCGGGGGATACGAGCAGTACTTC. Amino acids: CASSLTSGGYEQYF.

This chain links TRBV27 with TRBJ1-2; the D gene is possibly TRBD1 (5 bases). The CDR3 spans 16 residues. Trimming removed 3 bases from V and 2 bases from J, with 16 bases in between. The germline V gene has CDR1 MNHEY and CDR2 SMNVEV (reference sequence). DNA for the CDR3: TGTGCCAGCAGTTTTAGAAGCGGGGCGCAGAACTATGGCTACACCTTC. Amino acids: CASSFRSGAQNYGYTF.

The J gene is TRBJ2-1, the V gene TRBV5-4, with D unresolved. The CDR3 totals 15 residues. Trimming shortened V by 0 bases and J by 0 bases, and 7 bases separated the two germline ends. The germline V gene has CDR1 SGHNT and CDR2 YYREEE (reference sequence). For the CDR3, the DNA is TGTGCCAGCAGCTTGGGGTCTAGCTCCTACAATGAGCAGTTCTTC. This sequence encodes CASSLGSSSYNEQFF. The full variable domain, in which reference TRBV5-4 and TRBJ2-1 provide the parts outside the CDR3, is ETGVTQSPTHLIKTRGQQVTLRCSSQSGHNTVSWYQQALGQGPQFIFQYYREEENGRGNFPPRFSGLQFPNYSSELNVNALELDDSALYLCASSLGSSSYNEQFFGPGTRLTVL.

V gene TRBV6-5 combines with J gene TRBJ1-3; D remains ambiguous. CDR1 is MNHEY and CDR2 is SVGAGI in the germline V gene. V shed 3 bases and J shed 3 bases, with 15 bases lying between them. The CDR3 is 16 residues long. CDR3 sequence (DNA): TGTGCCAGCAGTTATTCCGATCCGGGTCTTGGAAACACCATATATTTT. Protein product: CASSYSDPGLGNTIYF.

The chain carries TRBV6-1 and TRBJ1-1, with D possibly being TRBD1 (6 bases). Germline CDR1 is MNHNS and CDR2 is SASEGT. This CDR3 has 15 residues. Trimming removed 7 bases from V and 4 bases from J, with 19 bases in between. The CDR3 sequence is CASNWNQGSGTEAFF. DNA of the CDR3: TGTGCCAGCAATTGGAATCAGGGGAGCGGCACTGAAGCTTTCTTT.

V usage is TRBV13 and J usage is TRBJ2-7; TRBD1 matches at 7 bases. The CDR3 length is 14 residues. Germline V gene lookup returns CDR1 PRHDT and CDR2 FYEKMQ (reference sequence). V lost 5 bases to trimming and J lost 2 bases; unmatched junction nucleotides: 6. The CDR3 nucleotides are TGTGCCAGCAGCGACAGGGATTTCCCCTACGAGCAGTACTTC. The encoded protein is CASSDRDFPYEQYF.

The CDR3 protein is CASSQDLQDWAGYTF. Here the CDR3 DNA reads TGTGCCAGCAGCCAAGATCTCCAGGATTGGGCTGGCTACACCTTC. V is TRBV14 and J is TRBJ1-2, with D uncertain. The CDR3 is made up of 15 amino acids. V lost 0 bases, J lost 7 bases, and 15 bases lay in between. The germline gives CDR1 SGHDN, CDR2 FVKESK.